This passage covers 16 T cell receptor beta chains from one sample sequenced in a study of OX40 agonist ivuxolimab in advanced cancers. TCRdb keeps only in-frame clones here, not all; method: immunoSEQ multiplex PCR. The sample contains roughly 110,000 clones, 90% of which appear only once. Here the sequenced sample was CD4+ or CD8+ T cells sorted from blood, taken in a trial of the OX40 agonist ivuxolimab. The receptors come from an adult with an advanced solid tumor such as melanoma, head and neck, liver or kidney cancer.

The chain couples TRBV5-1 to TRBJ1-4; D gene ambiguous. Germline values: CDR1 SGHRS, CDR2 YFSETQ. The CDR3 length is 18 residues. Trimming cost V 4 bases and J 0 bases, with 19 bases left between them. The CDR3 spells CASSPSPDSGTTNEKLFF. As DNA, the CDR3 is TGCGCCAGCAGCCCAAGCCCCGACTCCGGGACAACTAATGAAAAACTGTTTTTT.

The genes are TRBV20-1 and TRBJ2-5; tentatively, D is TRBD1 or TRBD2 (5 bases each). This CDR3 is built from 11 residues. Germline assignment: CDR1 DFQATT and CDR2 SNEGSKA (reference sequence). V was clipped by 3 bases and J by 5 bases, with 7 bases between them. CDR3 DNA: TGCAGTGCTAGGGGGGTGGAGACCCAGTACTTC. It encodes CSARGVETQYF.

The chain carries TRBV19 and TRBJ1-2, with 9 bases fitting TRBD1. The V gene's germline CDR1 is LNHDA and CDR2 SQIVND (reference sequence). The trim removed 7 bases at V and 6 bases at J, leaving 12 bases unmatched. The CDR3 runs 15 residues. CDR3 bases: TGTGCCAGTACTACCCAAACCGGGACAGGGAATGGCTACACCTTC. It yields the protein CASTTQTGTGNGYTF.

The genes are TRBV6-5 and TRBJ2-7; D remains ambiguous. V gave up 7 bases and J gave up 0 bases, with 13 bases separating them. This CDR3 comprises 14 residues. Germline values: CDR1 MNHEY, CDR2 SVGAGI. The CDR3 region is CASTPDGSSYEQYF. As DNA, the CDR3 is TGTGCCAGCACCCCGGACGGAAGCTCCTACGAGCAGTACTTC.

The CDR3 region is CASKATVPSSTDTQYF. As DNA, the CDR3 is TGTGCCAGTAAGGCGACAGTGCCTTCTAGCACAGATACGCAGTATTTT. The chain couples TRBV19 to TRBJ2-3, with a weak D call TRBD1 (5 bases). V dropped 7 bases and J dropped 0 bases, with 17 bases sitting between them. The CDR3 covers 16 residues. Germline CDR1 and CDR2: LNHDA and SQIVND (reference sequence).

The V and J genes are TRBV28 and TRBJ1-4; D unresolved. This CDR3 comprises 14 residues. The germline V gene encodes CDR1 MDHEN and CDR2 SYDVKM. The germline V and J ends were trimmed by 8 bases and 7 bases, with 17 bases remaining between them. CDR3 amino acids: CASSGPGGSEKLFF. DNA of the CDR3: TGTGCCAGCTCTGGCCCGGGTGGAAGTGAAAAACTGTTTTTT.

The V call is TRBV18, the J call TRBJ1-1, with D perhaps TRBD1 (6 bases). CDR1 is KGHSH and CDR2 is LQKENI in the germline V gene. V lost 1 base and J 3 bases, leaving 15 bases between the germline ends. CDR3 length: 16 amino acids. CDR3 sequence reads: CASSPLPQGSHTEAFF. The CDR3 coding sequence is TGTGCCAGCTCACCACTTCCGCAGGGGTCCCACACTGAAGCTTTCTTT.

The chain has TRBV30 and TRBJ1-4; possibly TRBD1 for D (5 bases). This CDR3 is built from 14 residues. The V end was cut by 1 base, the J end by 7 bases, with 13 bases between. Looked up from germline, CDR1 is GTSNPN and CDR2 is SVGIG (reference sequence). CDR3 sequence: CAWSGIQGSEKLFF. The CDR3 DNA reads as TGTGCCTGGAGTGGAATCCAGGGTAGTGAAAAACTGTTTTTT.

The V and J genes are TRBV19 and TRBJ1-1; 10 bases fit TRBD1. Losses at the gene ends were 5 bases for V and 5 bases for J; bases not matched to a gene: 5. CDR1 is LNHDA, CDR2 SQIVND, per germline (reference sequence). The CDR3 has 14 residues. CDR3: CASSSWDRGTEAFF. The CDR3 nucleotides are TGTGCCAGTAGTTCCTGGGACAGGGGTACTGAAGCTTTCTTT.

This chain joins TRBV7-2 and TRBJ1-5, with 8 bases matching TRBD1. This CDR3 has 14 residues. Germline lookup yields CDR1 SGHTA and CDR2 FQGNSA. V was pared by 5 bases and J by 4 bases, with 4 bases of the junction left unmatched. This CDR3 reads CASSAQGGNQPQHF. The CDR3, as DNA: TGTGCCAGCAGCGCACAGGGGGGGAATCAGCCCCAGCATTTT.

The chain couples TRBV28 to TRBJ1-1; D is unclear. Trimming pared 3 bases from V and 0 bases from J, leaving 11 bases between. Germline CDR1 is MDHEN and CDR2 is SYDVKM. The CDR3 is 15 amino acids. Here the CDR3 reads CASSFPRVMNTEAFF. CDR3 sequence (DNA): TGTGCCAGCAGTTTTCCGAGGGTAATGAACACTGAAGCTTTCTTT.

The V call is TRBV7-2, the J call TRBJ2-3; perhaps TRBD2 as D (6 bases). Trimming stripped 5 bases from V and 0 bases from J, with 9 bases between. The germline V gene has CDR1 SGHTA and CDR2 FQGNSA. CDR3 length equals 14 residues. The CDR3 sequence: CASSQEGSTDTQYF. In DNA form, the CDR3 reads TGTGCCAGCAGCCAGGAGGGGAGCACAGATACGCAGTATTTT.

The chain uses TRBV6-5 and TRBJ1-2; no definite D call. Trimming removed 6 bases from V and 10 bases from J, with 18 bases in between. Germline values: CDR1 MNHEY, CDR2 SVGAGI. CDR3 size: 13 residues. CDR3 DNA: TGTGCCAGCAGCGGTACCAGTGTCGGGGACTACACCTTC. It yields the protein CASSGTSVGDYTF.

The V and J genes are TRBV6-5 and TRBJ1-5; D is possibly TRBD1 (6 bases). Germline-derived CDR1 and CDR2 are MNHEY and SVGAGI. The ends were cut back, 0 bases at V and 7 bases at J, with 16 bases in the middle. The length of the CDR3 is 16 residues. DNA of the CDR3: TGTGCCAGCAGTTACTCGAGTACGGGGGCAGGACAGCCCCAGCATTTT. It specifies CASSYSSTGAGQPQHF.

The chain joins TRBV25-1 to TRBJ2-7, with D hard to call. V dropped 3 bases and J dropped 6 bases, with 18 bases sitting between them. The germline V gene has CDR1 MGHDK and CDR2 SYGVNS. The CDR3 runs 15 residues. The CDR3 spells CASSDTSSPSSEQYF. Written as DNA, the CDR3 is TGTGCCAGCAGTGACACTTCCTCGCCCTCGAGCGAGCAGTACTTC.

The chain recombines TRBV10-1 with TRBJ2-2, with 7 bases that match TRBD1. The CDR3 contains 16 residues. J was trimmed by 1 base and V by 6 bases; bases with no gene match: 8. Germline V CDR1 and CDR2: WNHNN, SYGVQD (reference sequence). CDR3 bases: TGCGCCAGCAGACGACAAGGGGGCAAGAACACCGGGGAGCTGTTTTTT. Amino acid sequence: CASRRQGGKNTGELFF.